This entry concerns a single T cell receptor (beta chain). Its antigen remains unknown. The sample originates from a study of shared clonotypes between healthy human individuals. Overall study context: CD4 naive and memory got three plates each, CD8 naive two, CD8 memory one. Study outcomes and limitations: Depth of sequencing was expected to influence donor clonotype sharing.

Sequencing was at deep level. Each replicate PCR on the sorted subsets used approximately 180 ng DNA (around 30,000 T cell genomes). Sequencing used immunoSEQ multiplex PCR; TCRdb keeps in-frame clones, though not all of them. The data contain over a million clones, about 98.5% of them seen just once; the ten biggest clones take up approximately 0.38%. CDR3 length equals 15 residues. Between the trimmed V and J ends, which lost 4 bases and 2 bases, there was a span of 11 bases. Germline CDR1 and CDR2: MNHNS and SASEGT. The sample was naive CD4+ T cells sorted from blood. Subset reported: CD45RA+ positively selected. The source is a young man in good health. V usage is TRBV6-1 and J usage is TRBJ2-2; no reliable D call. Here the CDR3 DNA reads TGTGCCAGCAGTGCCTCTGGCACAAACACCGGGGAGCTGTTTTTT. Residues: CASSASGTNTGELFF.